The rows below give T cell receptor beta chains drawn from one sample of a study of regulatory T cells in long-lasting Graves disease. TCRdb re-called the multiplex PCR reads with MiXCR, one entry per CDR3 protein. Altogether around 230,000 distinct CDR3 sequences are present, around 20% being singletons, with the ten largest covering approximately 24%. The sample consisted of peripheral blood mononuclear cells (PBMCs), taken at new diagnosis, from a patient treated with antithyroid drugs. The source is a female donor with Graves disease. CDR3s include the opening cysteine and the closing phenylalanine or tryptophan. D genes are given only for firm matches. The size of a clone is reported for some rows only, either as once, few or many, or as a class for expanded clones.

CDR3 DNA: TGTGCCAGCAGTTACTCGCGTTACAATGAGCAGTTCTTC; CDR3 protein: CASSYSRYNEQFF; clone size: many; D gene: .; J gene: TRBJ2-1; CDR3 length: 13; V gene: TRBV6-5
CDR3 DNA: TGTGCCAGCAGCTTGGGAGCAGTCCAATACAATGAGCAGTTCTTC; CDR3 protein: CASSLGAVQYNEQFF; clone size: .; D gene: .; J gene: TRBJ2-1; CDR3 length: 15; V gene: TRBV5-4
CDR3 DNA: TGTGCCAGCAGCGTAGTCGCGGGAGGAACGGGCAATGAGCAGTTCTTC; CDR3 protein: CASSVVAGGTGNEQFF; clone size: few; D gene: TRBD2; J gene: TRBJ2-1; CDR3 length: 16; V gene: TRBV9
CDR3 DNA: TGTGCCAGCTCACCCGCCGCACCGCGGTCCACTGAAGCTTTCTTT; CDR3 protein: CASSPAAPRSTEAFF; clone size: many; D gene: .; J gene: TRBJ1-1; CDR3 length: 15; V gene: TRBV18
CDR3 DNA: TGTGCCTGGAGGACTGGGGGAAGCTATGGCTACACCTTC; CDR3 protein: CAWRTGGSYGYTF; clone size: many; D gene: .; J gene: TRBJ1-2; CDR3 length: 13; V gene: TRBV30
CDR3 DNA: TGTGCCAGCAGCCCGACGGACAGGGCCTACGAGCAGTACTTC; CDR3 protein: CASSPTDRAYEQYF; clone size: .; D gene: TRBD1; J gene: TRBJ2-7; CDR3 length: 14; V gene: TRBV11-3
CDR3 DNA: TGTGCCACCAGTGATTTTTGGGACAATGAGCAGTTCTTC; CDR3 protein: CATSDFWDNEQFF; clone size: many; D gene: .; J gene: TRBJ2-1; CDR3 length: 13; V gene: TRBV24-1
CDR3 DNA: TGCAGTGCTAGACCCCCCGGACGGACCGGCTCGGGCGAGCAGTACTTC; CDR3 protein: CSARPPGRTGSGEQYF; clone size: .; D gene: .; J gene: TRBJ2-7; CDR3 length: 16; V gene: TRBV20-1
CDR3 DNA: TGTGCCAGCAGAACAGGCGGCCATGAGCAGTTCTTC; CDR3 protein: CASRTGGHEQFF; clone size: .; D gene: .; J gene: TRBJ2-1; CDR3 length: 12; V gene: TRBV12-3/TRBV12-4
CDR3 DNA: TGCGCCAGCAGCTTGGTAGCTGGGGACGGATACACCTTC; CDR3 protein: CASSLVAGDGYTF; clone size: .; D gene: .; J gene: TRBJ1-2; CDR3 length: 13; V gene: TRBV5-1
CDR3 DNA: TGCAGTGCTAGAAACCCTGCGGGGGTCCGCACAGATACGCAGTATTTT; CDR3 protein: CSARNPAGVRTDTQYF; clone size: once; D gene: TRBD2; J gene: TRBJ2-3; CDR3 length: 16; V gene: TRBV20-1
CDR3 DNA: TGTGCCAGCAGTTTGGGGGCAGGGAGGATCGAAGCTTTCTTT; CDR3 protein: CASSLGAGRIEAFF; clone size: many; D gene: .; J gene: TRBJ1-1; CDR3 length: 14; V gene: TRBV12-3/TRBV12-4
CDR3 DNA: TGTGCCAGCAGCCCCAGAGCGGGAAGGGGCACAGATACGCAGTATTTT; CDR3 protein: CASSPRAGRGTDTQYF; clone size: many; D gene: TRBD2; J gene: TRBJ2-3; CDR3 length: 16; V gene: TRBV7-9
CDR3 DNA: TGTGCCAGCAGCCTCCCCCCCCCGGGAAACACCATATATTTT; CDR3 protein: CASSLPPPGNTIYF; clone size: many; D gene: .; J gene: TRBJ1-3; CDR3 length: 14; V gene: TRBV11-2
CDR3 DNA: TGCGCCAGCAGTTACAGGGCAGACTATGGCTACACCTTC; CDR3 protein: CASSYRADYGYTF; clone size: many; D gene: .; J gene: TRBJ1-2; CDR3 length: 13; V gene: TRBV10-2
CDR3 DNA: TGTGCCAGTAGTACCCGACAGTATTCTAGCACAGATACGCAGTATTTT; CDR3 protein: CASSTRQYSSTDTQYF; clone size: many; D gene: .; J gene: TRBJ2-3; CDR3 length: 16; V gene: TRBV19
CDR3 DNA: TGTGCCAGCAGCCAAACGGGGCAGCAGTTCTTC; CDR3 protein: CASSQTGQQFF; clone size: many; D gene: .; J gene: TRBJ2-1; CDR3 length: 11; V gene: TRBV11-3
CDR3 DNA: TGTGCCAGCAGCGTAGAGGGGACTAGCGGGAGGAATGAGCAGTTCTTC; CDR3 protein: CASSVEGTSGRNEQFF; clone size: .; D gene: TRBD2; J gene: TRBJ2-1; CDR3 length: 16; V gene: TRBV9
CDR3 DNA: TGTGCCAGTAGTACCCCCGCGGGGCAGCTCGACCCCTACGAGCAGTACTTC; CDR3 protein: CASSTPAGQLDPYEQYF; clone size: many; D gene: .; J gene: TRBJ2-7; CDR3 length: 17; V gene: TRBV19
CDR3 DNA: TGTGCCAGCAGTGGGTTGGGGTATTGGAACACTGAAGCTTTCTTT; CDR3 protein: CASSGLGYWNTEAFF; clone size: many; D gene: .; J gene: TRBJ1-1; CDR3 length: 15; V gene: TRBV6-1
CDR3 DNA: TGTGCCTGGGCGGACAGAAGCTATGGCTACACCTTC; CDR3 protein: CAWADRSYGYTF; clone size: many; D gene: .; J gene: TRBJ1-2; CDR3 length: 12; V gene: TRBV30
CDR3 DNA: TGCCTCAAATGTGATGATGGCTACACCTTC; CDR3 protein: CLKCDDGYTF; clone size: many; D gene: .; J gene: TRBJ1-2; CDR3 length: 10; V gene: TRBV27
CDR3 DNA: TGTGCCAGCAGCGTCTCGAGCGGGAGGGTAAATGAGCAGTTCTTC; CDR3 protein: CASSVSSGRVNEQFF; clone size: many; D gene: TRBD2; J gene: TRBJ2-1; CDR3 length: 15; V gene: TRBV9
CDR3 DNA: TGTGCCAGCATCCCAAGGGTGAACACTGAAGCTTTCTTT; CDR3 protein: CASIPRVNTEAFF; clone size: many; D gene: .; J gene: TRBJ1-1; CDR3 length: 13; V gene: TRBV7-8
CDR3 DNA: TGTGCCAGCATCGGGCGGGACACCGGGGAGCTGTTTTTT; CDR3 protein: CASIGRDTGELFF; clone size: many; D gene: .; J gene: TRBJ2-2; CDR3 length: 13; V gene: TRBV28
CDR3 DNA: TGTGCCAGCCGCCTTGATAAAGCGGGAGCTTTCTTT; CDR3 protein: CASRLDKAGAFF; clone size: many; D gene: .; J gene: TRBJ1-1; CDR3 length: 12; V gene: TRBV7-9
CDR3 DNA: TGTGCCAGCAGTTTCTTTCGGTCCGGGGGGTTCCGCGGCCTCACCGGGGAGCTGTTTTTT; CDR3 protein: CASSFFRSGGFRGLTGELFF; clone size: many; D gene: TRBD2; J gene: TRBJ2-2; CDR3 length: 20; V gene: TRBV27
CDR3 DNA: TGTGCCAGTAACCCCGGGACAGGGCTCCGTGAGCAGTTCTTC; CDR3 protein: CASNPGTGLREQFF; clone size: many; D gene: TRBD1; J gene: TRBJ2-1; CDR3 length: 14; V gene: TRBV19
CDR3 DNA: TGTGCCTGCAGACAGGGGTCTGGAAACACCATATATTTT; CDR3 protein: CACRQGSGNTIYF; clone size: many; D gene: TRBD1; J gene: TRBJ1-3; CDR3 length: 13; V gene: TRBV11-2
CDR3 DNA: TGTGCCAGCTCACCACCGACAGCTTACGAGCAGTACTTC; CDR3 protein: CASSPPTAYEQYF; clone size: few; D gene: .; J gene: TRBJ2-7; CDR3 length: 13; V gene: TRBV18
CDR3 DNA: TGTGCCAGCAGTTGGGGGGACGGACTGACTGGGACCGGGGAGCTGTTTTTT; CDR3 protein: CASSWGDGLTGTGELFF; clone size: .; D gene: .; J gene: TRBJ2-2; CDR3 length: 17; V gene: TRBV28